The clone carrying this TCR beta chain was detected once. Its cognate antigen is unknown. The sample comes from a study of cytomegalovirus exposure and HLA in healthy donors. In the PCR, 60 Vbeta and 13 Jbeta primers were used. TCRdb keeps only in-frame clones here, not all; method: immunoSEQ multiplex PCR. Of 150,000 to 200,000 clones in the sample, around 86% were seen once. The study's findings and limits: Previous analysis showed most TCR beta V segments were productive about 87% or about 30% of the time. Clonal expansion, a later analysis showed, was greater in HLA-associated TCR beta chains than in equally common others.

This CDR3 is 15 amino acids long. Trimming shortened V by 2 bases and J by 6 bases, and 11 bases separated the two germline ends. Germline V lookup: CDR1 MNHEY, CDR2 SMNVEV (reference sequence). The V gene is TRBV27, the J gene TRBJ1-6; perhaps TRBD1 as D (6 bases). Sequenced: PBMCs. The sequence was obtained from a middle-aged man in good health and CMV-seropositive. The CDR3: CASSLAGEGNSPLHF. The CDR3 DNA follows: TGTGCCAGCAGTTTAGCAGGGGAGGGTAATTCACCCCTCCACTTT.